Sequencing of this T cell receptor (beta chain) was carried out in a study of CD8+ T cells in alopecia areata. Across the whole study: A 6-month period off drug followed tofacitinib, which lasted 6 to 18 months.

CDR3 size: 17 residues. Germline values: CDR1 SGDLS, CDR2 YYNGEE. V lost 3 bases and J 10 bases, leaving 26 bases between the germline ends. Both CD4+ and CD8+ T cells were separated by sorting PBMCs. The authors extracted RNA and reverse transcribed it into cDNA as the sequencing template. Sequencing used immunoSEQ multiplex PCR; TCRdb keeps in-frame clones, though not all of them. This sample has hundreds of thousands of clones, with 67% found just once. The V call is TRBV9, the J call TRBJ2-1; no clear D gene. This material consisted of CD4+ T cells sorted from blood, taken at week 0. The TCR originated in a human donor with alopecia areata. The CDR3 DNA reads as TGTGCCAGCAGCGCCCTCACAGCTGGAAAGCCCCAAGGGGAGCAGTTCTTC. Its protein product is CASSALTAGKPQGEQFF.